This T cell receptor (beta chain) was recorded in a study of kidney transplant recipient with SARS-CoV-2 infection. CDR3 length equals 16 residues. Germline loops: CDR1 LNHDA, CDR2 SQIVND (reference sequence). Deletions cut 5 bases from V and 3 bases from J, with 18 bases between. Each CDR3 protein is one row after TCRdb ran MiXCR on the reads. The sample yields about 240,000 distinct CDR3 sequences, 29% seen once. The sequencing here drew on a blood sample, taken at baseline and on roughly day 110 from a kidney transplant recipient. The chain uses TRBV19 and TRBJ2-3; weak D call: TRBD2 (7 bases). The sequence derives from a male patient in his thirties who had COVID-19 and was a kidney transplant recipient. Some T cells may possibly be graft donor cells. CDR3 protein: CASSVGGGIGTDTQYF. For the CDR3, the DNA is TGTGCCAGTAGTGTAGGGGGGGGAATCGGGACAGATACGCAGTATTTT.